These 8 T cell receptor beta chains were sequenced from one sample in a study of T cell changes during pregnancy in multiple sclerosis (dated by TCRdb to the late 2010s). Library generation was performed with the immunoSEQ multiplex PCR assay. In its TCRdb copy, this immuneACCESS table keeps in-frame sequences only and misses some clones. Where compared with another copy, unresolved V genes explain less than half of these, and the others have no known cause. In all, the sample holds fewer than 55,000 clones, and 85% to 90% of those were seen once. More than 5% of the sample is held by the ten biggest clonotypes. The input for sequencing was CD8+ T cells from peripheral blood mononuclear cells, taken after pregnancy. Source of these receptors: a female donor in good health, enrolled as a control in a pregnancy study.

V is TRBV2 and J is TRBJ2-5; the match to TRBD2 covers 10 bases. Germline V gives CDR1 SNHLY, CDR2 FYNNEI. V gave up 7 bases and J gave up 5 bases; unmatched junction bases: 10. The CDR3 covers 15 residues. This CDR3 reads CASTRVAGGPETQYF. The CDR3 nucleotides are TGTGCCAGCACCCGTGTAGCGGGGGGTCCTGAGACCCAGTACTTC.

The chain employs TRBV4-3 and TRBJ2-5, with D tentatively TRBD2 (5 bases). The CDR3 length is 17 residues. The germline V and J ends were trimmed by 0 bases and 5 bases, with 19 bases remaining between them. CDR1 LGHNA and CDR2 YSLEER come from the germline V gene. Here the CDR3 reads CASSQDLLRGTGETQYF. Written as DNA, the CDR3 is TGCGCCAGCAGCCAAGACCTCTTACGGGGTACCGGGGAGACCCAGTACTTC.

The chain couples TRBV27 to TRBJ2-3; TRBD1 aligns across 8 bases. Germline V gene data show CDR1 as MNHEY and CDR2 as SMNVEV (reference sequence). The ends lost 7 bases at V and 0 bases at J; junction bases unmatched: 12. CDR3 length: 17 amino acids. For the CDR3, the DNA is TGTGCCAGCACTTCTGTCCCGGACAGGGACAGCACAGATACGCAGTATTTT. Amino acid sequence: CASTSVPDRDSTDTQYF.

This chain connects TRBV7-9 to TRBJ2-2; 10 bases align to TRBD1. From germline, CDR1 is SEHNR and CDR2 FQNEAQ (reference sequence). The CDR3 runs 16 residues. J gave up 4 bases and V 0 bases, and 2 bases lay outside the gene matches. The chain's CDR3 is CASSLADRGPTGELFF. As DNA, the CDR3 is TGTGCCAGCAGCTTAGCCGACAGGGGGCCCACCGGGGAGCTGTTTTTT.

This chain joins TRBV9 and TRBJ1-6; TRBD1 is a possible D gene (6 bases). The CDR3 consists of 14 residues. Trimming shortened V by 6 bases and J by 9 bases, and 16 bases separated the two germline ends. CDR1 SGDLS and CDR2 YYNGEE come from the germline V gene. Written as DNA, the CDR3 is TGTGCCAGCAAGGGGGGGGGCGCGGGTTCACCCCTCCACTTT. Translated, it gives CASKGGGAGSPLHF.

The chain employs TRBV7-9 and TRBJ1-1; D gene uncertain. Germline assignment: CDR1 SEHNR and CDR2 FQNEAQ (reference sequence). The CDR3 runs to 11 residues. V lost 2 bases and J lost 8, with 6 bases in between. In DNA form, the CDR3 reads TGTGCCAGCAGCTTAAAACGGGAAGCTTTCTTT. As protein: CASSLKREAFF.

V gene TRBV10-3 combines with J gene TRBJ1-1; 12 nucleotides agree with TRBD1. The ends lost 6 bases at V and 0 bases at J; junction bases unmatched: 5. CDR1 is ENHRY and CDR2 is SYGVKD in the germline V gene. CDR3 length: 16 amino acids. The CDR3 DNA reads TGTGCCATCAGCCCCGGGACAGGGGGCATGAACACTGAAGCTTTCTTT. Translation gives CAISPGTGGMNTEAFF.

V usage is TRBV7-9 and J usage is TRBJ1-1, with D possibly matching TRBD1 (5 bases). V gave up 5 bases and J gave up 9 bases, with 13 bases separating them. Germline V gene sequence: CDR1 SEHNR, CDR2 FQNEAQ (reference sequence). The CDR3 totals 12 residues. CDR3: CASSAMGGKAFF. CDR3 nucleotide sequence: TGTGCCAGCAGCGCTATGGGGGGTAAAGCTTTCTTT.